A selection of T cell receptor beta chains follows, all from one sample in a study of OX40 agonist ivuxolimab in advanced cancers. Measured with immunoSEQ multiplex PCR; TCRdb has only the in-frame clones, and not every one. The table has tens of thousands of clones, around 80% seen once. The material was CD4+ or CD8+ T cells sorted from blood, obtained in a trial of the OX40 agonist ivuxolimab. The source is an adult with an advanced solid tumor such as melanoma, head and neck, liver or kidney cancer. The CDR3 runs from the conserved cysteine through the conserved F or W. The order of the fields is V gene, D gene, clone size, J gene, CDR3 protein, CDR3 DNA. A D gene is named only where the DNA matches it firmly. Not every row has a clone size; where given, it reads once, few, many or a size class.

TRBV6-5,-,-,TRBJ1-1,CASSYRVRTEAFF,TGTGCCAGCAGTTATAGGGTGAGGACTGAAGCTTTCTTT
TRBV6-1,-,-,TRBJ2-3,CASSVGRRDTQYF,TGTGCCAGCAGCGTAGGGCGCAGAGATACGCAGTATTTT
TRBV18,-,few,TRBJ1-2,CATGSGDYGYTF,TGTGCCACGGGCTCTGGGGACTATGGCTACACCTTC
TRBV18,-,-,TRBJ2-7,CASSPGSPEQYF,TGTGCCAGCTCACCTGGTAGTCCCGAGCAGTACTTC
TRBV7-2,-,-,TRBJ2-3,CASRFRGIDTQYF,TGTGCCAGCAGGTTTCGGGGAATAGATACGCAGTATTTT
TRBV5-1,TRBD1,-,TRBJ2-2,CASQRTGDNTGELFF,TGCGCCAGCCAGAGGACAGGGGATAACACCGGGGAGCTGTTTTTT
TRBV2,TRBD1,-,TRBJ1-2,CASSAHLDRGSGYTF,TGTGCCAGCAGTGCCCACTTGGACAGGGGCAGCGGCTACACCTTC
TRBV19,TRBD2,-,TRBJ2-1,CASSIIAGVGNEQFF,TGTGCCAGTAGTATTATAGCGGGAGTAGGCAATGAGCAGTTCTTC
TRBV10-3,-,-,TRBJ2-3,CAISEGVVRDTQYF,TGTGCCATCAGTGAAGGGGTCGTCAGGGATACGCAGTATTTT
TRBV7-8,-,-,TRBJ1-1,CASSLGTVNTEAFF,TGTGCCAGCAGCCTCGGGACCGTGAACACTGAAGCTTTCTTT
TRBV5-6,TRBD1,-,TRBJ2-5,CASSLAGTGLGETQYF,TGTGCCAGCAGCTTGGCTGGGACAGGTCTTGGGGAGACCCAGTACTTC
TRBV6-1,-,-,TRBJ1-5,CASSDYSNQPQHF,TGTGCCAGCAGTGACTATAGCAATCAGCCCCAGCATTTT
TRBV27,-,few,TRBJ2-7,CASTGARSYEQYF,TGTGCCAGCACCGGGGCCCGCTCCTACGAGCAGTACTTC
TRBV5-1,-,-,TRBJ1-1,CASSLVQGRLAEAFF,TGCGCCAGCAGCTTGGTACAGGGTCGGCTCGCTGAAGCTTTCTTT
TRBV5-1,-,-,TRBJ2-3,CASSPLRSTDTQYF,TGCGCCAGCAGCCCCCTCCGGAGCACAGATACGCAGTATTTT
TRBV7-9,TRBD2,-,TRBJ2-7,CASSLTWTSRSYEQYF,TGTGCCAGCAGCCTTACGTGGACTAGCAGATCATACGAGCAGTACTTC
TRBV18,-,-,TRBJ2-1,CASSPLVVSSYNEQFF,TGTGCCAGCTCACCACTTGTGGTGAGCTCCTACAATGAGCAGTTCTTC
TRBV5-8,-,-,TRBJ1-5,CASSLTTRDRFDQPQHF,TGTGCCAGCAGCTTGACAACCCGGGACCGCTTTGATCAGCCCCAGCATTTT
TRBV25-1,-,-,TRBJ2-3,CASSDPGPDTQYF,TGTGCCAGCAGTGACCCCGGACCAGATACGCAGTATTTT
TRBV7-2,-,-,TRBJ1-1,CASSLDRNTEAFF,TGTGCCAGCAGCTTAGACAGGAACACTGAAGCTTTCTTT
TRBV5-5,TRBD2,-,TRBJ2-3,CASSRLSGTTDTQYF,TGTGCCAGCAGCCGTCTAAGCGGGACCACAGATACGCAGTATTTT
TRBV7-9,-,-,TRBJ1-2,CASSTQFPGGYTF,TGTGCCAGCAGCACACAATTTCCGGGTGGCTACACCTTC
TRBV10-3,-,-,TRBJ2-2,CAISATGTQSNTGELFF,TGTGCCATCAGTGCAACCGGGACTCAATCGAACACCGGGGAGCTGTTTTTT
TRBV5-6,-,once,TRBJ1-6,CASSIRQVVSPLHF,TGTGCCAGCAGCATCCGACAAGTTGTCTCACCCCTCCACTTT
TRBV11-2,-,-,TRBJ2-5,CASSFGGGLETQYF,TGTGCCAGCAGCTTCGGTGGAGGGCTGGAGACCCAGTACTTC
TRBV7-9,-,-,TRBJ2-5,CASSLVPRETQYF,TGTGCCAGCAGCTTAGTCCCTCGAGAGACCCAGTACTTC
TRBV11-2,TRBD1,once,TRBJ2-2,CASSLRTGVTGELFF,TGTGCCAGCAGCCTTCGCACAGGGGTAACCGGGGAGCTGTTTTTT
TRBV2,-,many,TRBJ1-5,CASSGPGSNQPQHF,TGTGCCAGCAGTGGTCCAGGGAGCAATCAGCCCCAGCATTTT
TRBV28,-,-,TRBJ2-1,CASSLSRLPDNNEQFF,TGTGCCAGCAGTTTATCGCGGCTACCAGATAACAATGAGCAGTTCTTC
TRBV7-9,-,-,TRBJ1-2,CASVGRGDYGYTF,TGTGCCAGCGTGGGGCGGGGTGACTATGGCTACACCTTC
TRBV29-1,TRBD1,-,TRBJ1-2,CSVWAFGQGSDYTF,TGCAGCGTTTGGGCCTTCGGACAGGGAAGTGACTACACCTTC
TRBV19,-,-,TRBJ1-5,CASLEGGLGQPQHF,TGTGCCTCTCTAGAGGGGGGGCTAGGTCAGCCCCAGCATTTT
TRBV10-3,-,few,TRBJ1-3,CAISADPRSGNTIYF,TGTGCCATCAGTGCTGACCCCCGCTCTGGAAACACCATATATTTT
TRBV6-6,TRBD1,-,TRBJ1-2,CASSYRDSGGYTF,TGTGCCAGCAGTTACCGGGACAGTGGGGGCTACACCTTC
TRBV28,TRBD1,-,TRBJ1-5,CASSLRGPLNQPQHF,TGTGCCAGCAGTCTTAGGGGGCCTCTAAATCAGCCCCAGCATTTT
TRBV5-1,TRBD1,-,TRBJ2-2,CASNRDRATGELFF,TGCGCCTCCAACCGGGACAGGGCTACCGGGGAGCTGTTTTTT
TRBV10-3,-,-,TRBJ2-3,CAISQEGAPSTDTQYF,TGTGCCATCAGCCAGGAAGGGGCCCCCTCCACAGATACGCAGTATTTT
TRBV18,-,-,TRBJ2-3,CASSPKGRGDGDTQYF,TGTGCCAGCTCACCTAAAGGCAGGGGGGATGGAGATACGCAGTATTTT
TRBV5-5,TRBD1,-,TRBJ2-7,CASSLAPGTGTWEQYF,TGTGCCAGCAGCTTGGCCCCCGGGACAGGGACCTGGGAGCAGTACTTC
TRBV28,-,-,TRBJ2-2,CASRDLGLTMNTGELFF,TGTGCCAGCAGGGACCTGGGACTCACAATGAACACCGGGGAGCTGTTTTTT
TRBV5-1,TRBD1,-,TRBJ2-6,CASSLASIGQGSSGANVLTF,TGCGCCAGCAGCTTGGCTTCAATCGGACAGGGGAGCTCTGGGGCCAACGTCCTGACTTTC
TRBV11-2,-,-,TRBJ1-1,CASSLPRNTEAFF,TGTGCCAGCAGCCTCCCCCGGAACACTGAAGCTTTCTTT
TRBV6-1,-,-,TRBJ1-1,CASVFQGNTEAFF,TGTGCCAGCGTCTTTCAGGGGAACACTGAAGCTTTCTTT
TRBV19,-,-,TRBJ1-3,CATDNLSGNTIYF,TGTGCCACCGACAACCTCTCTGGAAACACCATATATTTT
TRBV2,-,-,TRBJ2-1,CASKQNQNEQFF,TGTGCCAGCAAGCAGAACCAGAATGAGCAGTTCTTC
TRBV5-1,TRBD1,-,TRBJ1-6,CASSYTTDRRNNSPLHF,TGCGCCAGCAGCTACACGACGGACAGGAGAAATAATTCACCCCTCCACTTT
TRBV11-2,TRBD1,-,TRBJ1-2,CASSLTQGAKGYTF,TGTGCCAGCAGCTTAACGCAGGGGGCTAAGGGCTACACCTTC
TRBV6-5,-,-,TRBJ2-7,CASSYSNGEQYF,TGTGCCAGCAGTTACTCGAACGGGGAGCAGTACTTC
TRBV7-9,TRBD2,once,TRBJ2-3,CASTLAGEYTQYF,TGTGCCAGCACCTTAGCGGGAGAATATACGCAGTATTTT
TRBV5-4,-,-,TRBJ1-1,CASSSGGGLRPNPEAFF,TGTGCCAGCAGCTCGGGTGGCGGCCTTAGACCGAATCCTGAAGCTTTCTTT
TRBV10-3,-,few,TRBJ2-1,CAISDGPSTTDEQFF,TGTGCCATCAGTGACGGGCCCTCCACGACGGATGAGCAGTTCTTC
TRBV6-5,TRBD1,-,TRBJ2-7,CASTLGQGASYEQYF,TGTGCCAGCACCCTAGGACAGGGGGCCTCCTACGAGCAGTACTTC
TRBV5-5,-,-,TRBJ1-5,CASSLDPGSNQPQHF,TGTGCCAGCAGCTTGGACCCGGGGAGCAATCAGCCCCAGCATTTT
TRBV2,TRBD1,-,TRBJ2-1,CASRGQGSYNEQFF,TGTGCCAGCAGGGGACAGGGGTCCTACAATGAGCAGTTCTTC
TRBV5-4,TRBD1,-,TRBJ1-6,CASSPGQGNSPLHF,TGTGCCAGCAGCCCCGGACAGGGGAATTCACCCCTCCACTTT
TRBV5-6,-,-,TRBJ2-7,CASSWGSYEQYF,TGTGCCAGCAGCTGGGGATCCTACGAGCAGTACTTC
TRBV19,-,-,TRBJ2-1,CASSIWQGDNEQFF,TGTGCCAGTAGTATCTGGCAGGGTGACAATGAGCAGTTCTTC